This is a list of T cell receptor beta chains from one sample in a study of vaccination effects on CD4 cells after COVID-19. Profiling relied on immunoSEQ multiplex PCR, and the TCRdb table lists in-frame clones only, not all of them. The table includes more than 25,000 clones, around 75% detected once. Antigen specificity for these receptors is unknown. Sequenced material: CD4+ T cells from PBMCs cultured with HCoV-229E spike peptides, taken after COVID-19 vaccination. These receptors came from a human donor who received a COVID-19 vaccine. Both conserved end residues are trimmed from each CDR3. A D gene is named only where the DNA matches it firmly.

V	D	CDR3
TRBV9	NA	ASSVGYTVDQPQH
TRBV4-1	NA	ASSQDSDSGNTIY
TRBV5-4	NA	ASSPDSVGNYGYT
TRBV19	TRBD1	ASSPRHRGTQETQY
TRBV6-1	NA	ASSEGPDGSSPQH
TRBV7-2	NA	ASSLSGFTEAF
TRBV4-1	NA	ASSPGLFTGLGKGSPLH
TRBV7-9	NA	ASNGRRGGYT
TRBV2	TRBD2	ASSEAGLGLSGRSTDTQY
TRBV5-1	NA	AFPAGEEPQPQH
TRBV28	NA	ASRVHYGYT
TRBV6-1	NA	ASSEAVEKLF
TRBV27	TRBD2	ASRVAGGLYNEQF
TRBV6-6	NA	ASSTTRTGQPQH
TRBV2	NA	ASLRVGEKLF
TRBV30	NA	ACPGKGLEKLF
TRBV6-5	NA	ASSPLDEAGRF